The T cell receptor beta chain described here comes from a study of cytomegalovirus exposure and HLA in healthy donors. Study-wide context: The study placed around 85% of its 398 genotyped donors in the Caucasian-associated ancestry cluster.

PCR primers comprised 60 Vbeta and 13 Jbeta primers. The method was immunoSEQ multiplex PCR; TCRdb's version includes in-frame clones alone and lacks a portion of them. The sample consists of tens of thousands of clones, roughly 85% of them appearing once. The length of the CDR3 is 17 residues. CDR1 and CDR2 from the germline V gene are SGHAT and FQNNGV. J lost 0 bases, V lost 5 bases, and 12 bases had no gene match. Study findings and constraints: The study flagged approximately 180 TCR beta chains as cytomegalovirus-associated.

Note on this clone: What it binds is unknown.

Material: PBMCs. The genes are TRBV11-2 and TRBJ2-7; 8 bases fit TRBD1. The TCR originated in a young man in good health and CMV-seronegative. This CDR3 reads CASSILGQGAPSYEQYF. The CDR3 DNA sequence: TGTGCCAGCAGCATACTCGGACAGGGTGCCCCCTCCTACGAGCAGTACTTC.